A single sample gave rise to the 15 T cell receptor beta chains below, sequenced in a study of blood T cells in healthy people across ages. PCR was performed a second time for 7 to 11 cycles using a sample-barcoded 5' primer and a J-beta primer mix. Each CDR3 protein is one row after TCRdb ran MiXCR on the 5' RACE reads. Of 650,000 to 700,000 distinct CDR3 sequences in the sample, 45% to 60% are singletons; the top ten hold 13%. Input material: blood. All receptors derive from a woman aged 80 or older in good health.

The chain is built from TRBV20-1 and TRBJ2-1, with 9 bases aligning to TRBD2. With V trimmed by 1 base and J by 2 bases, 6 bases remained unmatched. Germline loops: CDR1 DFQATT, CDR2 SNEGSKA (reference sequence). CDR3 length: 16 residues. The CDR3 reads CSARASLAGAYNEQFF. CDR3 DNA sequence: TGCAGTGCTAGAGCATCACTAGCGGGCGCCTACAATGAGCAGTTCTTC.

This clonotype occurred many times. The J gene is TRBJ1-1, the V gene TRBV29-1; D uncertain. The CDR3 is 10 residues long. From germline, CDR1 is SQVTM and CDR2 ANQGSEA. The CDR3 spells CTGLGTEAFF. CDR3 nucleotide sequence: TGCACCGGTCTTGGGACTGAAGCTTTCTTT.

Notes on this clonotype: A read error is possible here, since a much larger clone lies one base away. V is TRBV29-1 and J is TRBJ2-5; D might be TRBD1 or TRBD2, each matching 5 bases. The CDR3 sequence is 14 residues long. Germline CDR1 reads SQVTM; CDR2 reads ANQGSEA. The CDR3 spells CGANDGTWEETQYF. The CDR3 DNA sequence: TGCGGCGCCAATGATGGGACCTGGGAAGAGACCCAGTACTTC.

This clonotype was recorded only once. The chain has TRBV4-1 and TRBJ2-4; D gene ambiguous. This CDR3 is 12 amino acids long. Germline CDR1 and CDR2: MGHRA and YSYEKL. The ends were cut back, 0 bases at V and 10 bases at J, with 7 bases in the middle. This chain's CDR3 is CASSQDQLIQYF. The CDR3 coding sequence is TGCGCCAGCAGCCAAGATCAGCTTATTCAGTACTTC.

The chain employs TRBV29-1 and TRBJ1-2; D might be TRBD1 (6 bases). This CDR3 region has 12 residues. The germline V and J ends were trimmed by 7 bases and 1 base, with 10 bases remaining between them. In germline, CDR1 is SQVTM, CDR2 ANQGSEA. CDR3 region: CSAMDSNYGYTF. CDR3 sequence (DNA): TGCAGCGCCATGGACAGTAACTATGGCTACACCTTC.

This clonotype was counted at least ten times. The chain carries TRBV20-1 and TRBJ1-4; tentative D call: TRBD1 (6 bases). The CDR3 extends over 13 amino acids. Trimming shortened V by 6 bases and J by 8 bases, and 16 bases separated the two germline ends. CDR1 and CDR2 from the germline V gene are DFQATT and SNEGSKA (reference sequence). In nucleotides, the CDR3 is TGCAGTGCGCCTCAGGGGATCGGAGAAAAACTGTTTTTT. Amino acids: CSAPQGIGEKLFF.

This clonotype was observed at least ten times. The chain is built from TRBV29-1 and TRBJ2-1; TRBD2 matches 9 bases. The CDR3 covers 12 residues. Germline loops: CDR1 SQVTM, CDR2 ANQGSEA. V was pared by 8 bases and J by 7 bases, with 6 bases of the junction left unmatched. The CDR3 spells CSTQRGVNEQFF. DNA for the CDR3: TGCAGCACCCAGCGGGGGGTGAATGAGCAGTTCTTC.

This clonotype was detected ten times or more. This sequence joins TRBV10-3 and TRBJ2-5; 8 nucleotides match TRBD2. The germline V gene has CDR1 ENHRY and CDR2 SYGVKD. V lost 3 bases and J lost 7; bases outside the gene matches: 7. CDR3 length: 14 residues. In nucleotides, the CDR3 is TGTGCCATCAGTGAAAGCGGGGGTCGTGGGACCCAGTACTTC. Translation: CAISESGGRGTQYF.

The rearrangement uses TRBV18 and TRBJ1-5; D possibly corresponds to TRBD1 (6 bases). The germline V gene encodes CDR1 KGHSH and CDR2 LQKENI. Trimming left V 3 bases short and J 4 bases short, with 10 bases between. This CDR3 is 14 amino acids long. The CDR3 region is CASSPRRGNQPQHF. CDR3 DNA: TGTGCCAGCTCACCGAGGAGGGGGAATCAGCCCCAGCATTTT.

This clonotype was counted once. The J gene is TRBJ1-2, the V gene TRBV4-3; 7 nucleotides agree with TRBD1. This CDR3 contains 15 residues. Germline trimming cut 4 bases from V and 4 bases from J; bases unmatched to any gene: 9. The germline CDR1 and CDR2 sequences are LGHNA and YSLEER. The CDR3 protein is CASSRDRDFGYGYTF. For the CDR3, the DNA is TGCGCCAGCAGCCGCGACAGGGATTTCGGCTATGGCTACACCTTC.

This clonotype was recorded once. At one boundary the junction diverges from the germline segment, which might be a read error. This chain joins TRBV12-3 or TRBV12-4 and TRBJ2-7; the D gene is possibly TRBD2 (5 bases). CDR3 size: 13 residues. Here the CDR3 DNA reads TGTGCCGGCAGTATTAGCGTAACCTACGAGCAGTACTTC. Encoded protein: CAGSISVTYEQYF.

This clonotype was seen only a few times. The chain has TRBV25-1 and TRBJ2-1, with D tentatively TRBD1 (5 bases). The closer fit of TRBJ2-7 to the DNA end suggests the J call may be wrong. The CDR3 is 15 amino acids. Germline V gives CDR1 MGHDK, CDR2 SYGVNS. Here the CDR3 DNA reads TGTGCCAGCAGTGGTACAGGTCACTCCTACAATGAGCAGTACTTC. Translation: CASSGTGHSYNEQYF.

About this clonotype itself: It may be a read error: a sequence one base away is much more abundant. The rearrangement uses TRBV2 and TRBJ2-7; D gene uncertain. The germline V and J ends were trimmed by 8 bases and 7 bases, with 15 bases remaining between them. Germline lookup yields CDR1 SNHLY and CDR2 FYNNEI. This CDR3 contains 12 residues. The DNA of the CDR3 is TGTGCCAGCCAGGACGCTTACAATGAGCAGTACTTC. It translates to CASQDAYNEQYF.

On this clonotype: A read error is possible here, since a much larger clone lies one base away. The chain has TRBV7-2 and TRBJ2-7, with a possible D match to TRBD1 (6 bases). TRBJ2-5 explains the end of the DNA better; the J call may be wrong. The V gene's germline CDR1 is SGHTA and CDR2 FQGNSA. CDR3 length equals 15 residues. The CDR3 spells CANSSPTGLWRTQYF. CDR3 DNA sequence: TGTGCCAACAGCTCACCCACAGGGCTGTGGAGGACCCAGTACTTC.

This CDR3 reads CASRVGGYQPQHF. The CDR3 DNA is TGTGCCAGCAGAGTCGGGGGGTATCAGCCCCAGCATTTT. This chain joins TRBV12-3 or TRBV12-4 and TRBJ1-5, with TRBD1 as a possible D gene (5 bases). The ends were cut back, 6 bases at V and 5 bases at J, with 11 bases in the middle. The CDR3 has 13 residues.